The 30 T cell receptor beta chains below come from one sample, sequenced in a study of persistence of HIV-infected CD4 T cells. This was the immunoSEQ version 4 assay in survey mode. TCRdb's table, derived via immunoSEQ multiplex PCR, lists solely in-frame clones and lacks some. Of 30,000 to 35,000 clones listed, roughly four fifths were seen once; the top ten hold 18%. Overlapping HIV-1 Gag 15-mer peptides at approximately 0.96 ug per peptide per mL were used. Sorted nonresponding memory CD4+ T cells were CD40L-negative, CD69-negative, CD45RO-high. The antigens of these receptors remain unknown. This material consisted of CD4+ T cells sorted from PBMCs after 18-hour stimulation, taken from a patient who received antiretroviral therapy. All receptors derive from an adult woman with HIV who was CMV-seropositive.

The sample holds a few counts of this clone. The chain links TRBV7-6 to TRBJ2-2, with 7 bases matching TRBD1. This CDR3 comprises 13 residues. Looked up from germline, CDR1 is SGHVS and CDR2 is FNYEAQ. J gave up 1 base and V 11 bases, and 4 bases lay outside the gene matches. CDR3 loop: CAGRQGNTGELFF. The CDR3, as DNA: TGTGCCGGACGACAGGGGAACACCGGGGAGCTGTTTTTT.

The chain is built from TRBV7-2 and TRBJ1-2; 7 positions agree with TRBD1. V lost 6 bases and J lost 5; bases outside the gene matches: 21. Germline V gene lookup returns CDR1 SGHTA and CDR2 FQGNSA. The CDR3 has 18 residues. For the CDR3, the DNA is TGTGCCAGCAGGTCCAGGGGCGGGGCAGGGGGACCAGGTTATGGCTACACCTTC. The encoded protein is CASRSRGGAGGPGYGYTF.

This rearrangement joins TRBV27 to TRBJ1-6; no definite D call. Germline V CDR1 and CDR2: MNHEY, SMNVEV (reference sequence). The CDR3 has 15 residues. Trimming took off 6 bases at V and 0 bases at J, with 9 bases between the two ends. CDR3 sequence reads: CASRPQSSYNSPLHF. The CDR3 DNA follows: TGTGCCAGCAGGCCTCAGAGCTCCTATAATTCACCCCTCCACTTT.

This rearrangement joins TRBV3-1 (or the pseudogene TRBV3-2) to TRBJ1-2; a possible D gene is TRBD1 (5 bases). Germline-derived CDR1 and CDR2 are LGHDT and YNNKEL (reference sequence). This CDR3 is built from 15 residues. Trimming took off 0 bases at V and 7 bases at J, with 15 bases between the two ends. This chain's CDR3 is CASSQDQGAVGGYTF. The CDR3 bases are TGTGCCAGCAGCCAAGATCAAGGGGCGGTAGGTGGCTACACCTTC.

This clone was observed a few times. Different DNA sequences within this sample yield the same CDR3. The chain links TRBV19 to TRBJ1-1; D gene unclear. Germline V gives CDR1 LNHDA, CDR2 SQIVND (reference sequence). V lost 5 bases to trimming and J lost 1 base, with 5 bases between them. CDR3 size: 12 residues. The CDR3 loop is CASSYPNTEAFF. CDR3 in DNA: TGTGCCAGTAGTTACCCGAACACTGAAGCTTTCTTT.

V gene TRBV27 combines with J gene TRBJ2-1, with D possibly being TRBD2 (7 bases). This CDR3 region has 15 residues. The V gene lost 6 bases and the J gene lost 2 bases, with 14 bases spanning the gap. Germline CDR1 is MNHEY and CDR2 is SMNVEV (reference sequence). The CDR3: CASSHGGGPYNEQFF. CDR3 DNA: TGTGCCAGCAGCCACGGCGGGGGCCCCTACAATGAGCAGTTCTTC.

This chain connects TRBV7-9 to TRBJ2-5; 9 bases are shared with TRBD1. Trimming removed 5 bases from V and 9 bases from J; junction bases left unmatched: 13. Germline CDR1 is SEHNR and CDR2 is FQNEAQ (reference sequence). CDR3 length equals 15 residues. CDR3 residues: CASSPPGQGNGAQYF. The CDR3 DNA is TGTGCCAGCAGCCCACCCGGACAGGGGAACGGGGCCCAGTACTTC.

The chain carries TRBV28 and TRBJ2-1; TRBD1 matches 9 bases. V gave up 5 bases and J gave up 0 bases; unmatched junction bases: 11. The germline V gene has CDR1 MDHEN and CDR2 SYDVKM. This CDR3 region has 18 residues. The CDR3 protein is CASSNLQGAGSSYNEQFF. In DNA form, the CDR3 reads TGTGCCAGCAGTAACCTACAGGGGGCAGGGAGCTCCTACAATGAGCAGTTCTTC. The complete variable domain, with remaining parts taken from reference TRBV28 and TRBJ2-1, reads DVKVTQSSRYLVKRTGEKVFLECVQDMDHENMFWYRQDPGLGLRLIYFSYDVKMKEKGDIPEGYSVSREKKERFSLILESASTNQTSMYLCASSNLQGAGSSYNEQFFGPGTRLTVL.

The chain uses TRBV12-3 or TRBV12-4 and TRBJ1-1, with TRBD1 as a possible D gene (6 bases). V lost 3 bases and J lost 8, with 13 bases in between. This CDR3 has 13 amino acids. The CDR3 here is CASSLGARAEAFF. DNA of the CDR3: TGTGCCAGCAGTTTGGGGGCGAGGGCGGAAGCTTTCTTT.

This clone turned up a few times. This chain uses TRBV7-2 with TRBJ1-2, with D possibly TRBD1 on 5 matching bases. With 4 bases removed from V and 1 base from J, the gap between germline ends came to 10 bases. Germline values: CDR1 SGHTA, CDR2 FQGNSA. The CDR3 extends over 14 amino acids. The CDR3 is CASSSYGGNYGYTF. The CDR3 DNA sequence: TGTGCCAGCAGCTCGTATGGGGGTAACTATGGCTACACCTTC. Full variable domain (remainder filled in from reference TRBV7-2 and TRBJ1-2): GAGVSQSPSNKVTEKGKDVELRCDPISGHTALYWYRQSLGQGLEFLIYFQGNSAPDKSGLPSDRFSAERTGGSVSTLTIQRTQQEDSAVYLCASSSYGGNYGYTFGSGTRLTVV.

On this clone itself: A junction boundary mismatches the germline segment, possibly from a read error. This chain links TRBV6-1 with TRBJ1-2, with D hard to call. This CDR3 region has 15 residues. Germline V CDR1 and CDR2: MNHNS, SASEGT. The CDR3 region is CASSEGSVLGYGYIF. The CDR3 DNA follows: TGTGCCAGCAGTGAAGGGAGCGTGTTGGGCTATGGCTACATCTTC.

The rearrangement links TRBV12-5 to TRBJ1-4; 10 bases fit TRBD1. V lost 7 bases to trimming and J lost 5 bases; unmatched junction nucleotides: 4. Germline V gives CDR1 LGHNT, CDR2 FRNRAP. The CDR3 extends over 14 amino acids. In DNA, the CDR3 is TGTGCTAGTGCCTTGGGACAGGGGAATGAAAAACTGTTTTTT. It encodes CASALGQGNEKLFF.

This sequence joins TRBV5-1 and TRBJ1-4; unclear D gene. The V gene's germline CDR1 is SGHRS and CDR2 YFSETQ. The CDR3 has 14 residues. Trimming shortened V by 2 bases and J by 3 bases, and 8 bases separated the two germline ends. This CDR3 reads CASSLEGSNEKLFF. The CDR3 nucleotides are TGCGCCAGCAGCTTAGAAGGATCTAATGAAAAACTGTTTTTT. Based on the CDR3 plus reference TRBV5-1 and TRBJ1-4, the full variable domain is KAGVTQTPRYLIKTRGQQVTLSCSPISGHRSVSWYQQTPGQGLQFLFEYFSETQRNKGNFPGRFSGRQFSNSRSEMNVSTLELGDSALYLCASSLEGSNEKLFFGSGTQLSVL.

This chain uses TRBV5-1 with TRBJ2-5, with D hard to call. Germline V gene lookup returns CDR1 SGHRS and CDR2 YFSETQ. This CDR3 is 14 amino acids long. Trimming shortened V by 2 bases and J by 4 bases, and 12 bases separated the two germline ends. The DNA of the CDR3 is TGCGCCAGCAGCTTAAGGACGGACCGAGAGACCCAGTACTTC. This gives the protein CASSLRTDRETQYF.

This clone occurred once. The chain couples TRBV5-8 to TRBJ2-3; D not certain. The CDR3 sequence is 13 residues long. The germline V and J ends were trimmed by 4 bases and 3 bases, with 9 bases remaining between them. Germline-derived CDR1 and CDR2 are SGHTS and YDEGEE. The CDR3 reads CASSLPGTDTQYF. DNA of the CDR3: TGTGCCAGCAGCCTACCAGGAACAGATACGCAGTATTTT. The whole variable domain, filled in from reference TRBV5-8 and TRBJ2-3, reads EAGVTQSPTHLIKTRGQQATLRCSPISGHTSVYWYQQALGLGLQFLLWYDEGEERNRGNFPPRFSGRQFPNYSSELNVNALELEDSALYLCASSLPGTDTQYFGPGTRLTVL.

The chain recombines TRBV3-1 (or the pseudogene TRBV3-2) with TRBJ2-7; maybe TRBD1 (6 bases). Trimming took off 0 bases at V and 9 bases at J, with 18 bases between the two ends. The CDR3 totals 15 residues. The germline CDR1 and CDR2 sequences are LGHDT and YNNKEL (reference sequence). The CDR3 DNA is TGTGCCAGCAGCCAAGATCGTTGGACAGTAAACAGGCAGTACTTC. Its translation: CASSQDRWTVNRQYF.

Judged by abundance, this clone is medium-sized (0.01 to 0.1%). V usage is TRBV27 and J usage is TRBJ2-2; no reliable D call. The ends were cut back, 3 bases at V and 1 base at J, with 6 bases in the middle. Germline V lookup: CDR1 MNHEY, CDR2 SMNVEV (reference sequence). The CDR3 consists of 14 residues. The CDR3 is CASSFEVNTGELFF. CDR3 nucleotides: TGTGCCAGCAGTTTTGAGGTGAACACCGGGGAGCTGTTTTTT.

This clone was counted a single time. The rearrangement links TRBV11-3 to TRBJ1-2; D gene unclear. Germline V gives CDR1 SGHNT, CDR2 YENEEA. V lost 2 bases and J lost 5, with 6 bases in between. This CDR3 comprises 12 residues. Written as DNA, the CDR3 is TGTGCCAGCAGCTTACAGCTTTATGGCTACACCTTC. This sequence encodes CASSLQLYGYTF. Together with reference TRBV11-3 and TRBJ1-2, the CDR3 gives the full variable domain: EAGVVQSPRYKIIEKKQPVAFWCNPISGHNTLYWYLQNLGQGPELLIRYENEEAVDDSQLPKDRFSAERLKGVDSTLKIQPAELGDSAVYLCASSLQLYGYTFGSGTRLTVV.

CDR3 sequence (DNA): TGTGCCAGCAGCTTAGGGGTTCGAGTCACAGATACGCAGTATTTT. Protein sequence: CASSLGVRVTDTQYF. The chain recombines TRBV7-9 with TRBJ2-3, with D hard to call. The CDR3 runs 15 residues. V was pared by 1 base and J by 2 bases, with 10 bases between. Germline assignment: CDR1 SEHNR and CDR2 FQNEAQ (reference sequence).

A single count supports this clone. The chain employs TRBV7-9 and TRBJ2-7; D ambiguous. V was shortened by 5 bases and J by 2 bases, with 10 bases between the two germline ends. Germline assignment: CDR1 SEHNR and CDR2 FQNEAQ (reference sequence). The CDR3 contains 13 residues. CDR3 DNA: TGTGCCAGCAGCCTCGACGGTCCCTACGAGCAGTACTTC. Translating gives CASSLDGPYEQYF.

The chain is built from TRBV7-8 and TRBJ2-1; no clear D. This CDR3 region has 16 residues. CDR1 SGHVS and CDR2 FQNEAQ come from the germline V gene. V was clipped by 6 bases and J by 4 bases, with 19 bases between them. The CDR3 DNA follows: TGTGCCAGCAGTCTTTTGTTCGCAGGTTCGTACAATGAGCAGTTCTTC. Translating gives CASSLLFAGSYNEQFF.

The V and J genes are TRBV9 and TRBJ2-3; a possible D gene is TRBD2 (5 bases). V was shortened by 4 bases and J by 6 bases, with 27 bases between the two germline ends. The CDR3 length is 18 residues. The germline V gene has CDR1 SGDLS and CDR2 YYNGEE. The CDR3 protein is CASSPRRSNPAGGDTQYF. DNA for the CDR3: TGTGCCAGCAGCCCCCGAAGGTCCAATCCGGCGGGCGGGGATACGCAGTATTTT.

The rearrangement joins TRBV5-5 to TRBJ2-3, with D possibly being TRBD2 (5 bases). The length of the CDR3 is 15 residues. CDR1 and CDR2 from the germline V gene are SGHKS and YYEKEE (reference sequence). V was shortened by 0 bases and J by 2 bases, with 10 bases between the two germline ends. The DNA of the CDR3 is TGTGCCAGCAGCTTGGGAGGCGGGTCCACAGATACGCAGTATTTT. It translates to CASSLGGGSTDTQYF.

This clone appeared a few times. The rearrangement joins TRBV5-6 to TRBJ1-1, with D maybe TRBD1 (5 bases). The CDR3 spans 17 residues. Trimming left V 0 bases short and J 1 base short, with 16 bases between. Germline V gene data show CDR1 as SGHDT and CDR2 as YYEEEE. The CDR3 nucleotides read TGTGCCAGCAGCTTGGCTCGCAGCCTGGGGCCGAACACTGAAGCTTTCTTT. Residues: CASSLARSLGPNTEAFF.

This chain links TRBV18 with TRBJ2-2, with unresolved D. The length of the CDR3 is 13 residues. Trimming left V 3 bases short and J 4 bases short, with 6 bases between. Germline V gene sequence: CDR1 KGHSH, CDR2 LQKENI. The CDR3 loop reads CASSPGGTGELFF. The CDR3 DNA reads TGTGCCAGCTCACCTGGCGGCACCGGGGAGCTGTTTTTT.

The J gene is TRBJ1-5, the V gene TRBV6-5; D is possibly TRBD1 (6 bases). Germline lookup yields CDR1 MNHEY and CDR2 SVGAGI. This CDR3 region has 15 residues. The V gene lost 2 bases and the J gene lost 2 bases, with 10 bases spanning the gap. The CDR3 nucleotides read TGTGCCAGCAGTTACGGGGGGCAAGGCAATCAGCCCCAGCATTTT. This gives the protein CASSYGGQGNQPQHF.

CDR3 region: CASSQDLGGGNIQYF. The DNA for the CDR3 is TGCGCCAGCAGCCAAGATCTAGGGGGGGGGAACATTCAGTACTTC. The chain links TRBV4-3 to TRBJ2-4, with D perhaps TRBD2 (7 bases). Trimming removed 0 bases at V and 7 bases at J, with 13 bases between. CDR1 is LGHNA and CDR2 is YSLEER in the germline V gene. This CDR3 is built from 15 residues.

The V gene is TRBV9, the J gene TRBJ1-1; 7 bases are a match to TRBD1. V shed 1 base, J shed 10 bases, and the junction held 10 bases outside the gene matches. The CDR3 is 14 amino acids. Germline V gene lookup returns CDR1 SGDLS and CDR2 YYNGEE. As DNA, the CDR3 is TGTGCCAGCAGCGTATGGACAGGAGTAAAGGGAGCTTTCTTT. Translation: CASSVWTGVKGAFF.

The genes are TRBV6-4 and TRBJ2-2; no definite D call. Trimming removed 3 bases from V and 5 bases from J, with 13 bases in between. This CDR3 has 15 residues. Germline V gene sequence: CDR1 MRHNA, CDR2 SNTAGT. For the CDR3, the DNA is TGTGCCAGCAGTGAGTCTGGAATTAGTACCGGGGAGCTGTTTTTT. It encodes CASSESGISTGELFF.

This chain connects TRBV28 to TRBJ1-1, with no clear D. Trimming removed 7 bases from V and 4 bases from J, with 10 bases in between. Germline V gives CDR1 MDHEN, CDR2 SYDVKM. There are 12 residues in the CDR3. Here the CDR3 reads CASNKGGTEAFF. CDR3 nucleotides: TGTGCCAGCAATAAGGGTGGCACTGAAGCTTTCTTT.